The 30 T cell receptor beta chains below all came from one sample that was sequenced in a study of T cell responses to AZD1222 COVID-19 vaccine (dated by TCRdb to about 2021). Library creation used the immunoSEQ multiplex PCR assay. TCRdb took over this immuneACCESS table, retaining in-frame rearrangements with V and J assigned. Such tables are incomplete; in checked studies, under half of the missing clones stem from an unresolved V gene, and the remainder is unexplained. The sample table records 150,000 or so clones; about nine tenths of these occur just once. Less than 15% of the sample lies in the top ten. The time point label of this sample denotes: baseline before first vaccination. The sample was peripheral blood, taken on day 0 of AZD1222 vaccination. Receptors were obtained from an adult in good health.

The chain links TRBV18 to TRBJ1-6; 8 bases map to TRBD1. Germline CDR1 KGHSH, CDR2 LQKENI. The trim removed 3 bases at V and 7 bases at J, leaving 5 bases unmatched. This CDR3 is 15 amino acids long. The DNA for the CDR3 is TGTGCCAGCTCACCCGGACAGGGCCCAAATTCACCCCTCCACTTT. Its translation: CASSPGQGPNSPLHF.

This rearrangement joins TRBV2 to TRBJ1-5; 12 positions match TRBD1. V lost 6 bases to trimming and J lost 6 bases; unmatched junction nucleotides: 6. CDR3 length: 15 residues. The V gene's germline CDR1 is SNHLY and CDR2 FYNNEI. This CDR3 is CASSEGQGAFQPQHF. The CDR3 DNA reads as TGTGCCAGCAGCGAGGGACAGGGGGCATTTCAGCCCCAGCATTTT. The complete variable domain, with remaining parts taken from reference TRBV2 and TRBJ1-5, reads EPEVTQTPSHQVTQMGQEVILRCVPISNHLYFYWYRQILGQKVEFLVSFYNNEISEKSEIFDDQFSVERPDGSNFTLKIRSTKLEDSAMYFCASSEGQGAFQPQHFGDGTRLSIL.

CDR3 DNA sequence: TGCGCCAGCAGGGGGCTAGCGGGGTTCCAAGAGACCCAGTACTTC. This sequence encodes CASRGLAGFQETQYF. The J gene is TRBJ2-5, the V gene TRBV5-1; 9 bases line up with TRBD2. This CDR3 region has 15 residues. Germline V gene data show CDR1 as SGHRS and CDR2 as YFSETQ. The trim removed 5 bases at V and 1 base at J, leaving 6 bases unmatched.

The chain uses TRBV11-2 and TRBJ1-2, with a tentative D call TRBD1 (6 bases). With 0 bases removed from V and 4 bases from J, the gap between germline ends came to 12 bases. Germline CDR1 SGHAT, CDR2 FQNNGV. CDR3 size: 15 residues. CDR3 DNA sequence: TGTGCCAGCAGCTTAGACGGACAGCCCTTCTATGGCTACACCTTC. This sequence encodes CASSLDGQPFYGYTF.

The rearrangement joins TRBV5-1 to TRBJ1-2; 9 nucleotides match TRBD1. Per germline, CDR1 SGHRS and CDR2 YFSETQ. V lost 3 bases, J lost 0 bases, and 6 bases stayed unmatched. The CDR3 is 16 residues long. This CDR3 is CASSSDRGGTNYGYTF. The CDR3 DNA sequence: TGCGCCAGCAGCTCGGACAGGGGAGGGACTAACTATGGCTACACCTTC.

For the CDR3, the DNA is TGTGCCACCAGCAGTGGACTTACACTTGGGGATACGCAGTATTTT. As protein: CATSSGLTLGDTQYF. The genes are TRBV15 and TRBJ2-3, with a tentative D call TRBD2 (5 bases). Trimming took 3 bases from V and 6 from J, leaving 16 bases between them. Germline V gene lookup returns CDR1 LNHNV and CDR2 YYDKDF (reference sequence). The CDR3 has 15 residues.

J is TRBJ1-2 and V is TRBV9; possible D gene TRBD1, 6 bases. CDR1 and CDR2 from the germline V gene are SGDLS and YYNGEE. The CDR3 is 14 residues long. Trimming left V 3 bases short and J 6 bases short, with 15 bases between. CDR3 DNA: TGTGCCAGCAGCGCCCAACAGGGTCTCGATGGCTACACCTTC. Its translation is CASSAQQGLDGYTF.

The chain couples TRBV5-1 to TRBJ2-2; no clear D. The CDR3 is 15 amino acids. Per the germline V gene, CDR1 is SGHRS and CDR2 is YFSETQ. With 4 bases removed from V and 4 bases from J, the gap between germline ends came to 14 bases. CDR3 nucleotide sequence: TGCGCCAGCAGCCTCTTAAAGACAAGCACCGGGGAGCTGTTTTTT. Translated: CASSLLKTSTGELFF.

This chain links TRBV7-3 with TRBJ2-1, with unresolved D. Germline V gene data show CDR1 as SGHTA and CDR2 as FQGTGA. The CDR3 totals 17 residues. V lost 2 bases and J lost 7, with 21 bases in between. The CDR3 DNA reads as TGTGCCAGCAGCTTATCCCATGGACCGCCCATCGGAAATGAGCAGTTCTTC. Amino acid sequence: CASSLSHGPPIGNEQFF.

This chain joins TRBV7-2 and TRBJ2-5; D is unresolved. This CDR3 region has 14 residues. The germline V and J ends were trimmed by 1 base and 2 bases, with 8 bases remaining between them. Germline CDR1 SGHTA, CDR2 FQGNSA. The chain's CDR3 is CASSLEYLQETQYF. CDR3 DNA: TGTGCCAGCAGCTTAGAGTACCTGCAAGAGACCCAGTACTTC.

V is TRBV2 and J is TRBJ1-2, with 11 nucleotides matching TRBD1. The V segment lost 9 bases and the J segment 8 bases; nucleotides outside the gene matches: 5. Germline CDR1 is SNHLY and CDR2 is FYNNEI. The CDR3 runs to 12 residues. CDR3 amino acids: CASRTGGIGYTF. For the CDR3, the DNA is TGTGCCAGTCGGACAGGGGGCATCGGCTACACCTTC.

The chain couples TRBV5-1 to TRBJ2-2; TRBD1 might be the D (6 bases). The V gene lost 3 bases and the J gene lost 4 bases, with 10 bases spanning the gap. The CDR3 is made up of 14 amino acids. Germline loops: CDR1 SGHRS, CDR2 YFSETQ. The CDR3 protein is CASSSQGSTGELFF. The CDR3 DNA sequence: TGCGCCAGCAGCTCTCAGGGGAGCACCGGGGAGCTGTTTTTT.

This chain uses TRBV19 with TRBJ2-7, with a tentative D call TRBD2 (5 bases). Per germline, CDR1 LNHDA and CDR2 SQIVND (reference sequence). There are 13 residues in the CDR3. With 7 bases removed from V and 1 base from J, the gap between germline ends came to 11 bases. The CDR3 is CASTPTGSYEQYF. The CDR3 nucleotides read TGTGCCAGTACCCCGACGGGGTCCTACGAGCAGTACTTC.

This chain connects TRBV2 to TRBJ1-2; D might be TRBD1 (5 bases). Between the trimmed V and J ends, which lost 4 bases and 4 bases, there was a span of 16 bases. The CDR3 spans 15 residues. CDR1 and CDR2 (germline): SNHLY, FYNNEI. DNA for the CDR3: TGTGCCAGCAGTGGGGGCTTGCAGAGCGGCTATGGCTACACCTTC. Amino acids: CASSGGLQSGYGYTF.

The DNA for the CDR3 is TGTGCCAGCAGCCCCCGTCAGCGGGGCGTATCCTACAATGAGCAGTTCTTC. This gives the protein CASSPRQRGVSYNEQFF. The chain recombines TRBV7-2 with TRBJ2-1; 7 bases line up with TRBD2. V lost 5 bases, J lost 1 base, and 11 bases stayed unmatched. The V gene's germline CDR1 is SGHTA and CDR2 FQGNSA. CDR3 length equals 17 residues.

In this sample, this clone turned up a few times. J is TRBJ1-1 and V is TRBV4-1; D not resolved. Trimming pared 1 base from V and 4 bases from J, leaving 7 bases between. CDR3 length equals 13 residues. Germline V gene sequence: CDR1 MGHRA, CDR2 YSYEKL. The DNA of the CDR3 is TGCGCCAGCAGCCAAGGGTCAGGCACTGAAGCTTTCTTT. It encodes CASSQGSGTEAFF.

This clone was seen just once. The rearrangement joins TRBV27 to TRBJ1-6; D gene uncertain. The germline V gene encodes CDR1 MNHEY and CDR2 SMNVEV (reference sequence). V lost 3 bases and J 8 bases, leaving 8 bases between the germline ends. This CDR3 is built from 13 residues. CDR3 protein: CASSLVGDSPLHF. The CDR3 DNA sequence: TGTGCCAGCAGTTTGGTGGGAGATTCACCCCTCCACTTT.

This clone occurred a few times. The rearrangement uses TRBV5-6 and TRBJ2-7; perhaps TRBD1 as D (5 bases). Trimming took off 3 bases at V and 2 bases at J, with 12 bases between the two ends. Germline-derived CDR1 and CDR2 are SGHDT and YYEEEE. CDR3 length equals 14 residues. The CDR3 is CASSSRPGPYEQYF. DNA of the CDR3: TGTGCCAGCAGCTCTCGACCAGGGCCCTACGAGCAGTACTTC.

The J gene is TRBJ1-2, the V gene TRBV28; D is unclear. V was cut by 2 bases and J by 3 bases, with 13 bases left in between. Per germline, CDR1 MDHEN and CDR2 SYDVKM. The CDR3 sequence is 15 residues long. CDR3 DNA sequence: TGTGCCAGCAGTTTACGGTCAGACCGCTACTATGGCTACACCTTC. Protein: CASSLRSDRYYGYTF.

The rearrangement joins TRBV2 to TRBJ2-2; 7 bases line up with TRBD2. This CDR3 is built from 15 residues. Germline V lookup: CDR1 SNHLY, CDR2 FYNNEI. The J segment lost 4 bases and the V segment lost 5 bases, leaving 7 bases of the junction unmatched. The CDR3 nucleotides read TGTGCCAGCAGTAACTCGCGGGGGAGCACCGGGGAGCTGTTTTTT. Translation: CASSNSRGSTGELFF.

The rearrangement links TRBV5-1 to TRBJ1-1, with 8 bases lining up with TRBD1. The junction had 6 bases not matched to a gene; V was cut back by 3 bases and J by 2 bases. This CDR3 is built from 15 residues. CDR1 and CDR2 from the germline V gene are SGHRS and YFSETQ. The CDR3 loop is CASSSGTGANTEAFF. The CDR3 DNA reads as TGCGCCAGCAGCTCTGGGACAGGAGCAAACACTGAAGCTTTCTTT.

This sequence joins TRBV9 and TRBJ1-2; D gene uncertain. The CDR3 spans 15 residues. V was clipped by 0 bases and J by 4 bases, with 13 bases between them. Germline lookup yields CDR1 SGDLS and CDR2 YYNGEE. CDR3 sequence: CASSVAGGNSYGYTF. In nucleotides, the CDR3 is TGTGCCAGCAGCGTAGCGGGAGGGAACTCCTATGGCTACACCTTC.

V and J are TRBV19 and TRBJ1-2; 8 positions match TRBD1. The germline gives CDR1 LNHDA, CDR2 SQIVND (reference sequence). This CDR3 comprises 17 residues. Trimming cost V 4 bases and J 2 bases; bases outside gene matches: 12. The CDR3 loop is CASSKASGTGVNYGYTF. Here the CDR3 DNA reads TGTGCCAGTAGTAAGGCCTCCGGGACAGGTGTGAACTATGGCTACACCTTC.

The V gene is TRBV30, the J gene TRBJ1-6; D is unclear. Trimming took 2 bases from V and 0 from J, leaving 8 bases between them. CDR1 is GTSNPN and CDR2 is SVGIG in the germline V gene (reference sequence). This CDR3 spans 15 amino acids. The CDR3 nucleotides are TGTGCCTGGAGTTCGGGCAGCTCCTATAATTCACCCCTCCACTTT. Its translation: CAWSSGSSYNSPLHF. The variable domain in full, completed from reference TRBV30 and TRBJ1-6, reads SQTIHQWPATLVQPVGSPLSLECTVEGTSNPNLYWYRQAAGRGLQLLFYSVGIGQISSEVPQNLSASRPQDRQFILSSKKLLLSDSGFYLCAWSSGSSYNSPLHFGNGTRLTVT.

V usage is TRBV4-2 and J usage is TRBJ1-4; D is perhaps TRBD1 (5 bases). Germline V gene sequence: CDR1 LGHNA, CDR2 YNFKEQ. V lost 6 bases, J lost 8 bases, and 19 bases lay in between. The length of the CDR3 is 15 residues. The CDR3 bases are TGTGCCAGCAGTGCTAGTCTCCAGGGTGAAGAAAAACTGTTTTTT. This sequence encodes CASSASLQGEEKLFF.

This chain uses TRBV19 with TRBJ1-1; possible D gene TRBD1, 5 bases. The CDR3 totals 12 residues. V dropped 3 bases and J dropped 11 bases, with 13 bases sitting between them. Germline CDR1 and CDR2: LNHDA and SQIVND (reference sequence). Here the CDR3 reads CASSMGPWAAFF. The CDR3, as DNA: TGTGCCAGTAGTATGGGACCATGGGCGGCTTTCTTT.

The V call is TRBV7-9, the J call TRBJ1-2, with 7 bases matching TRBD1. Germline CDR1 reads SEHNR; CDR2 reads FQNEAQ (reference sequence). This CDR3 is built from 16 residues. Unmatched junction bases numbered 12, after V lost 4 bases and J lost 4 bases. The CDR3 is CASSSGGTAWGYGYTF. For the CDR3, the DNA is TGTGCCAGCAGCTCAGGGGGGACCGCATGGGGCTATGGCTACACCTTC.

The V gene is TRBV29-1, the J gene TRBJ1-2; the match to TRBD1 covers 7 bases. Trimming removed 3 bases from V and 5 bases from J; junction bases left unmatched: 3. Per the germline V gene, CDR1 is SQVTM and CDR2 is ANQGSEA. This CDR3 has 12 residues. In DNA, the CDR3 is TGCAGCGTTGACGACAGGGAATATGGCTACACCTTC. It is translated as CSVDDREYGYTF.

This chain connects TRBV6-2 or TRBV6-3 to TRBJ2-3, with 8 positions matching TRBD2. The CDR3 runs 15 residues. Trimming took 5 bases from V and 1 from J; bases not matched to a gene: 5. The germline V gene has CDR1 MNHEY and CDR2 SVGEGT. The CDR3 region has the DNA TGTGCCAGCAGTCCCCGGGGGGGCGGCACAGATACGCAGTATTTT. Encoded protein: CASSPRGGGTDTQYF.

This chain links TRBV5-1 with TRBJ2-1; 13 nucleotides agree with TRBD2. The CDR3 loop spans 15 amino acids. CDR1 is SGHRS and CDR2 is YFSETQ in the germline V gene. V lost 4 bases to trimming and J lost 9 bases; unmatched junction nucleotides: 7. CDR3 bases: TGCGCCAGCAGCCCCGGACTAGCGGGGGTTCGTGAGCAGTTCTTC. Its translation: CASSPGLAGVREQFF.